The source of this T cell receptor (beta chain) is a study of blood T cell repertoires in COVID-19. Across the study: COVID-19 samples, acute and convalescent, were from the United States, Italy and Spain.

This clone was seen a single time. The germline V gene has CDR1 SGHAT and CDR2 FQNNGV. The CDR3 sequence is 15 residues long. Trimming shortened V by 0 bases and J by 1 base, and 7 bases separated the two germline ends. Generated by immunoSEQ multiplex PCR, the TCRdb table keeps only in-frame clones and is missing some. Of around 130,000 clones detected, roughly 91% appear once; the ten largest clones hold around 18%. The chain has TRBV11-2 and TRBJ1-3, with D possibly matching TRBD1 (5 bases). This TCR derives from a man between 45 and 60 years old with active or convalescent COVID-19. Material for sequencing was peripheral blood. CDR3 protein: CASSLEAGSGNTIYF. In nucleotides, the CDR3 is TGTGCCAGCAGCTTAGAGGCAGGGTCTGGAAACACCATATATTTT. Based on the CDR3 plus reference TRBV11-2 and TRBJ1-3, the full variable domain is EAGVAQSPRYKIIEKRQSVAFWCNPISGHATLYWYQQILGQGPKLLIQFQNNGVVDDSQLPKDRFSAERLKGVDSTLKIQPAKLEDSAVYLCASSLEAGSGNTIYFGEGSWLTVV.